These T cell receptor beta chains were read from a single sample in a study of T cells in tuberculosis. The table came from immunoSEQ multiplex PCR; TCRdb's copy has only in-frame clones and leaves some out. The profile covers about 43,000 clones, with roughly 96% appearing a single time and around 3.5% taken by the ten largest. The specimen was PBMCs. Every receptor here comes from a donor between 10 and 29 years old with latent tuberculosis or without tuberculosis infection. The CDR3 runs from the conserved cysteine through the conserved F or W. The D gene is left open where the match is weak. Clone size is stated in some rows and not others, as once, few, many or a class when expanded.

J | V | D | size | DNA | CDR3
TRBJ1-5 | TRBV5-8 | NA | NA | TGTGCCAGCAGCCCACGACCCACAGACAATCAGCCCCAGCATTTT | CASSPRPTDNQPQHF
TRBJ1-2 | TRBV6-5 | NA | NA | TGTGCCAGCAGCACTCGGGGGGGTGGAGGCTATGGCTACACCTTC | CASSTRGGGGYGYTF
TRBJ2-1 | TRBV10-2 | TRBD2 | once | TGCGCCAGCAGTGACGGCGGGGGGGTCTCCTACAATGAGCAGTTCTTC | CASSDGGGVSYNEQFF
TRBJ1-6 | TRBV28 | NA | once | TGTGCCAGCAGTTTATATCTTTCACCCCTCCACTTT | CASSLYLSPLHF
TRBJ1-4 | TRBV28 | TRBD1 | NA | TGTGCCAGCAGCTCCCCGGGACAGGGCAATGAAAAACTGTTTTTT | CASSSPGQGNEKLFF
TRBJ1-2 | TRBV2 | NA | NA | TGTGCCAGCAGTGAACAGGGGAAGGGCCACTATGGCTACACCTTC | CASSEQGKGHYGYTF
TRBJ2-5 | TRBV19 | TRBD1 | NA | TGTGCCAGTAGTTCAGGACAGGGTCGATCGGAGACCCAGTACTTC | CASSSGQGRSETQYF
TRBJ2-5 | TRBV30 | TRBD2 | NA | TGTGCCTGGAGCCTAGCGGGGGGCCGACAAGAGACCCAGTACTTC | CAWSLAGGRQETQYF
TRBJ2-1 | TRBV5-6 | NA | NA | TGTGCCAGCAGCTTGGTTGTAGCTTTCGTCGATGAGCAGTTCTTC | CASSLVVAFVDEQFF
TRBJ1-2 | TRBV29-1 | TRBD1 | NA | TGCAGCGTTGGGCCGGGACAGGGGGCTAACTATGGCTACACCTTC | CSVGPGQGANYGYTF
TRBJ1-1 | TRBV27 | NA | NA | TGTGCCAGCAGCTCCACAATACCGGGCACTGAAGCTTTCTTT | CASSSTIPGTEAFF
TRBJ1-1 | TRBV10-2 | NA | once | TGCGCCAGCAGTGACCAAGGCAGTTACAGTGAAGCTTTCTTT | CASSDQGSYSEAFF
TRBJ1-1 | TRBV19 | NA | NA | TGTGCCAGTAGTATAGATACAGGAAACACTGAAGCTTTCTTT | CASSIDTGNTEAFF
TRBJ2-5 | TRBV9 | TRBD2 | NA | TGTGCCAGCAGCGTAGTCGGTAGCGGGGCTCCCCAAGAGACCCAGTACTTC | CASSVVGSGAPQETQYF
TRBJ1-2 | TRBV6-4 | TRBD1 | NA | TGTGCCAGCAGTGACGGGGGACAGGGGGATGGCTACACCTTC | CASSDGGQGDGYTF
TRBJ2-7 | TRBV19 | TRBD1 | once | TGTGCCAGTAGTCCGACAGGGGTCTACGAGCAGTACTTC | CASSPTGVYEQYF
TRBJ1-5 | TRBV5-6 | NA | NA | TGTGCCAGCAGGGCCCAGGGCCAGGGCTTGTATCAGCCCCAGCATTTT | CASRAQGQGLYQPQHF
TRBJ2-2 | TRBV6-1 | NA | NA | TGTGCCAGCATCTTCCAGGGGTGGAGCGGGGAGCTGTTTTTT | CASIFQGWSGELFF